Following are 10 T cell receptor beta chains from one sample sequenced in a study of technical replicates of blood from four donors. Clones were sequenced by immunoSEQ multiplex PCR, and TCRdb holds only the in-frame ones, with some missing. The sample comprises under 110,000 clones, roughly 95% of which are singletons, and approximately 0.2% rests with the top ten. The sample consisted of T cells isolated from PBMCs. The receptor source for this set is a human donor in good health.

This chain links TRBV7-9 with TRBJ1-4; 8 nucleotides agree with TRBD1. Germline lookup yields CDR1 SEHNR and CDR2 FQNEAQ (reference sequence). V shed 5 bases, J shed 3 bases, and the junction held 2 bases outside the gene matches. This CDR3 is 14 amino acids long. The CDR3 region has the DNA TGTGCCAGCAGCGGACAGGGTTCTAATGAAAAACTGTTTTTT. Protein product: CASSGQGSNEKLFF.

CDR3 DNA sequence: TGTGCCAGCAGCCCCGGGACATCCGCCTACGAGCAGTACTTC. Amino acids: CASSPGTSAYEQYF. The V gene is TRBV6-1, the J gene TRBJ2-7; perhaps TRBD1 as D (6 bases). V lost 6 bases and J lost 2, with 14 bases in between. CDR1 MNHNS and CDR2 SASEGT come from the germline V gene. The CDR3 covers 14 residues.

The chain employs TRBV7-9 and TRBJ2-1; D remains unclear. In germline, CDR1 is SEHNR, CDR2 FQNEAQ (reference sequence). V was trimmed by 7 bases and J by 16 bases, leaving 20 bases between them. This CDR3 has 12 residues. CDR3 DNA: TGTGCCAGCACCCTTGAGGATGCTACGCTATTCTTC. Protein sequence: CASTLEDATLFF.

The chain combines TRBV6-1 with TRBJ2-3, with D tentatively TRBD1 (5 bases). The CDR3 covers 15 residues. Germline CDR1 is MNHNS and CDR2 is SASEGT. V gave up 0 bases and J gave up 0 bases, with 7 bases separating them. The CDR3 sequence is CASSEAPGSTDTQYF. CDR3 sequence (DNA): TGTGCCAGCAGTGAAGCGCCAGGGAGCACAGATACGCAGTATTTT.

V usage is TRBV5-1 and J usage is TRBJ1-1; D perhaps matches TRBD1 (6 bases). Germline V gene data show CDR1 as SGHRS and CDR2 as YFSETQ. CDR3 length: 15 amino acids. Trimming removed 0 bases from V and 1 base from J, with 10 bases in between. The chain's CDR3 is CASSLVRTENTEAFF. CDR3 coding DNA: TGCGCCAGCAGCTTGGTAAGGACAGAGAACACTGAAGCTTTCTTT.

This chain links TRBV5-1 with TRBJ1-2, with 11 nucleotides matching TRBD1. CDR1 is SGHRS and CDR2 is YFSETQ in the germline V gene. The CDR3 has 14 amino acids. J lost 7 bases, V lost 2 bases, and 4 bases had no gene match. In DNA, the CDR3 is TGCGCCAGCAGCTTTGGACAGGGGGCGAGTGGCTACACCTTC. This encodes CASSFGQGASGYTF.

The rearrangement links TRBV12-5 to TRBJ2-1; 8 bases agree with TRBD2. V lost 0 bases to trimming and J lost 7 bases; unmatched junction nucleotides: 8. This CDR3 has 16 amino acids. CDR1 is LGHNT, CDR2 FRNRAP, per germline. The DNA of the CDR3 is TGTGCTAGTGGTTTGGTACTCGGGAGGGAAACAAATGAGCAGTTCTTC. Amino acid sequence: CASGLVLGRETNEQFF.

CDR3 in amino acids: CASSVGAGLVEKLFF. The DNA of the CDR3 is TGTGCCAGCAGCGTAGGTGCAGGGCTGGTTGAAAAACTGTTTTTT. The chain has TRBV9 and TRBJ1-4, with D possibly being TRBD1 (5 bases). V was clipped by 0 bases and J by 7 bases, with 13 bases between them. This CDR3 region has 15 residues. The V gene's germline CDR1 is SGDLS and CDR2 YYNGEE.

The V and J genes are TRBV6-5 and TRBJ2-1; a weak D match, TRBD2 (6 bases). Germline CDR1 MNHEY, CDR2 SVGAGI. V was shortened by 6 bases and J by 3 bases, with 12 bases between the two germline ends. The CDR3 covers 14 residues. The CDR3 DNA reads TGTGCCAGCAGGGCTACCGGGGGCTACAATGAGCAGTTCTTC. Translation gives CASRATGGYNEQFF.

V gene TRBV28 combines with J gene TRBJ2-1; TRBD2 might be the D (7 bases). Germline CDR1 and CDR2: MDHEN and SYDVKM. Trimming cost V 1 base and J 0 bases, with 13 bases left between them. This CDR3 has 17 residues. CDR3 coding DNA: TGTGCCAGCAGTTTATCAGCGGGACAAAGCTCCTACAATGAGCAGTTCTTC. Protein sequence: CASSLSAGQSSYNEQFF.